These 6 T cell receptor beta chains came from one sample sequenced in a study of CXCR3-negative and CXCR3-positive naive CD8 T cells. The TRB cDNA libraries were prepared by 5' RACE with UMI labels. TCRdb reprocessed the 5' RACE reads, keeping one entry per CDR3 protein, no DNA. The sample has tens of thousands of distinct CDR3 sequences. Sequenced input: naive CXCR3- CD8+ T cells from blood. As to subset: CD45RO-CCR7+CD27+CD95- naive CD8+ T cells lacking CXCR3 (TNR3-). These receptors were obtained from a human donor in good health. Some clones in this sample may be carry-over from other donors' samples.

The chain's CDR3 is CASSQSRASREQYF. This chain connects TRBV4-3 to TRBJ2-7; the TCRdb D gene call, TRBD2, has no DNA to confirm it. This CDR3 contains 14 residues. CDR1 is LGHNA and CDR2 is YSLEER in the germline V gene.

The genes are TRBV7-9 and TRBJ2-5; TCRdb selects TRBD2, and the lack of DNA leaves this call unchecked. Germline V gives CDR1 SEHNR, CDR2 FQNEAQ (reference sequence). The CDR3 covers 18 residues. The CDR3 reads CASSSLTLQREGEETQYF.

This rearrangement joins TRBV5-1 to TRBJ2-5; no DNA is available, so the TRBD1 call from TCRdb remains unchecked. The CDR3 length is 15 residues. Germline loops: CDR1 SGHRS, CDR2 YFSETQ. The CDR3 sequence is CASSLEAGGGETQYF.

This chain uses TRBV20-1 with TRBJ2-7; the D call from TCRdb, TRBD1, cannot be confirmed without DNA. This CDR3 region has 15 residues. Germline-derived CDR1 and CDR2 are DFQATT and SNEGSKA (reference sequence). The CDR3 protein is CSARDAQGASYEQYF.

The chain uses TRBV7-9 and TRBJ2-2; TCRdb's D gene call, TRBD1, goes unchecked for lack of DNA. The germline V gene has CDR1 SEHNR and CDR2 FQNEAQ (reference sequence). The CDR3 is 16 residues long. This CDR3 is CASSPDGTANTGELFF.

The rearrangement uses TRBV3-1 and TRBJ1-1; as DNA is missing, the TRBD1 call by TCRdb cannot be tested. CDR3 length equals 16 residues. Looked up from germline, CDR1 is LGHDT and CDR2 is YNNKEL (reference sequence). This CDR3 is CASSPPGGGKDTEAFF.